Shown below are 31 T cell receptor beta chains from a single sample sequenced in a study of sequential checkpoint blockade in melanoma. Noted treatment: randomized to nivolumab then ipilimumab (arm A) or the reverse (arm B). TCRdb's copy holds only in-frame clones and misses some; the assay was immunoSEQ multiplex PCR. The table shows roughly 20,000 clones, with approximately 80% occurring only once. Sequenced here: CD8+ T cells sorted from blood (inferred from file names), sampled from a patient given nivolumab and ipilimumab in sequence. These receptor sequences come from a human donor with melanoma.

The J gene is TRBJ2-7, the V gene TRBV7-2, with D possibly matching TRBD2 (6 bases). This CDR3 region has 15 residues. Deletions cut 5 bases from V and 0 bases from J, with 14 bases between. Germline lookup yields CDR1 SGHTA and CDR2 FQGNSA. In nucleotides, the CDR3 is TGTGCCAGCAGCCCTTGGGGGGTAAGCTCCTACGAGCAGTACTTC. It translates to CASSPWGVSSYEQYF.

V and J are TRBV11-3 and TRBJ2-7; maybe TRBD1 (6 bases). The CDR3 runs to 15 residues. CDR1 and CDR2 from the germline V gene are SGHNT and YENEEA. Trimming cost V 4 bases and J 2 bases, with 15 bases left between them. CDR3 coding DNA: TGTGCCAGCAGCTGGACAGCCCGAACCACCTACGAGCAGTACTTC. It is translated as CASSWTARTTYEQYF.

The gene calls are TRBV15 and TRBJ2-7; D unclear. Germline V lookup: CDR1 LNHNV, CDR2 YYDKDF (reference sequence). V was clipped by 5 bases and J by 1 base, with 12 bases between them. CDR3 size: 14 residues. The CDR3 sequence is CATSPGSGSYEQYF. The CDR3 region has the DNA TGTGCCACCAGCCCAGGCTCTGGTTCCTACGAGCAGTACTTC.

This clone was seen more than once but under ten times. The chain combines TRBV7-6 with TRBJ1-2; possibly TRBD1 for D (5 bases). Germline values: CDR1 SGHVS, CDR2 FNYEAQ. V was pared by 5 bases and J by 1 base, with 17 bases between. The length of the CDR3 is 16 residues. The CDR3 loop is CASSQGLSRDNYGYTF. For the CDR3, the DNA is TGTGCCAGCAGCCAAGGTCTGAGCAGGGATAACTATGGCTACACCTTC.

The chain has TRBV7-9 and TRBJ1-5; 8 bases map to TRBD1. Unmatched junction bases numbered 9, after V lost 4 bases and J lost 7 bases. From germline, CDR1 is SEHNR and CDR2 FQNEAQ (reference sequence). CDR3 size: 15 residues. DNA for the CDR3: TGTGCCAGCAGCTCAGACAGGGGTTTCGGGCAGCCCCAGCATTTT. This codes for CASSSDRGFGQPQHF.

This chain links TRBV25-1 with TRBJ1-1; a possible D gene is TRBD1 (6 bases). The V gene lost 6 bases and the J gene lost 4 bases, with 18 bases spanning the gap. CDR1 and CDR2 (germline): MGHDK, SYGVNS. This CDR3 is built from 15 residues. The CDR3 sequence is CASSLTGIGTTEAFF. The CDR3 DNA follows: TGTGCCAGCAGCCTCACAGGGATTGGGACCACTGAAGCTTTCTTT.

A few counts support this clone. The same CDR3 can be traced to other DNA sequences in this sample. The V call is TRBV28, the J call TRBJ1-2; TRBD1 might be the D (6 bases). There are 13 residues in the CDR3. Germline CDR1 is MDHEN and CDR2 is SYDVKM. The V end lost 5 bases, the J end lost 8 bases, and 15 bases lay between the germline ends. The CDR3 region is CASSRQVFPGYTF. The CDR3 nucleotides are TGTGCCAGCAGTCGACAGGTATTCCCCGGCTACACCTTC.

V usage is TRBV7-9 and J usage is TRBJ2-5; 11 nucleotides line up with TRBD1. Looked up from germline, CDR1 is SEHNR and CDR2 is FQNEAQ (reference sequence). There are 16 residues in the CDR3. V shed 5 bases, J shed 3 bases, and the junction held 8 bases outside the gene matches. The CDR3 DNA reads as TGTGCCAGCAGCCAAACCCCGGGACAGGGGGAAGAGACCCAGTACTTC. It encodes CASSQTPGQGEETQYF.

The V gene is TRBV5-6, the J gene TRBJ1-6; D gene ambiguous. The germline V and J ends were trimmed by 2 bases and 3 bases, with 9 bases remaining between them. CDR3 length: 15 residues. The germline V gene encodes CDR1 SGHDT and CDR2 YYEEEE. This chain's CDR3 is CASSFMAFYNSPLHF. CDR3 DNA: TGTGCCAGCAGCTTCATGGCTTTCTATAATTCACCCCTCCACTTT.

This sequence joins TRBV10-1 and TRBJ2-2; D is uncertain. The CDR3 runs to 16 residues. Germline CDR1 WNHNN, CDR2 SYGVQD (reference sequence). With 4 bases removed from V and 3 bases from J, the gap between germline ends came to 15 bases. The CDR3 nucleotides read TGCGCCAGCAGTGGGGTGACTGGCTCCGACACCGGGGAGCTGTTTTTT. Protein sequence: CASSGVTGSDTGELFF.

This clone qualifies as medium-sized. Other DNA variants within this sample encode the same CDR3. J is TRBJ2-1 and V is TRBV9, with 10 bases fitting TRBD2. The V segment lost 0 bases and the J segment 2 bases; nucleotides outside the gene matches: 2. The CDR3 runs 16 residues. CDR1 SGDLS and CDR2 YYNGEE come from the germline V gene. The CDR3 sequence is CASSVELAGAYNEQFF. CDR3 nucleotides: TGTGCCAGCAGCGTAGAGCTAGCGGGGGCCTACAATGAGCAGTTCTTC. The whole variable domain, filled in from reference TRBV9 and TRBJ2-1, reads DSGVTQTPKHLITATGQRVTLRCSPRSGDLSVYWYQQSLDQGLQFLIQYYNGEERAKGNILERFSAQQFPDLHSELNLSSLELGDSALYFCASSVELAGAYNEQFFGPGTRLTVL.

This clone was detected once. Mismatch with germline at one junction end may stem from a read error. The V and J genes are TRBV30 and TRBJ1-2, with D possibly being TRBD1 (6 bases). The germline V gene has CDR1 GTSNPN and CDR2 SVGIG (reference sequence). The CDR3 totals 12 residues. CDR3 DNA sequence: TGTGCTTGGACCCAGGGGCACTATGGCTACACCTTC. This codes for CAWTQGHYGYTF.

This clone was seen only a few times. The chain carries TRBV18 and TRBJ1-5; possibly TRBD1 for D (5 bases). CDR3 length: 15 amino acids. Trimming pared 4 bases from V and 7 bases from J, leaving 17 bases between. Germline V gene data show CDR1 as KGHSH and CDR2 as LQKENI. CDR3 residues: CASSLQGGAFQPQHF. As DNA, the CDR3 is TGTGCCAGCTCACTCCAGGGAGGAGCGTTCCAGCCCCAGCATTTT. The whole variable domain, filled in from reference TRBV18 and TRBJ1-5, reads NAGVMQNPRHLVRRRGQEARLRCSPMKGHSHVYWYRQLPEEGLKFMVYLQKENIIDESGMPKERFSAEFPKEGPSILRIQQVVRGDSAAYFCASSLQGGAFQPQHFGDGTRLSIL.

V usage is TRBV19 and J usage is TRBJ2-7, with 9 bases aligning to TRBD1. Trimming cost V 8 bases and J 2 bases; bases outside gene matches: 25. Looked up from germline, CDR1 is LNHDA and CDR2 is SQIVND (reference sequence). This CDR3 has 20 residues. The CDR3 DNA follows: TGTGCCAGTCCCAGTAAGCGGGACAGGGTTTTCGCGCCTACCACCTACGAGCAGTACTTC. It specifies CASPSKRDRVFAPTTYEQYF.

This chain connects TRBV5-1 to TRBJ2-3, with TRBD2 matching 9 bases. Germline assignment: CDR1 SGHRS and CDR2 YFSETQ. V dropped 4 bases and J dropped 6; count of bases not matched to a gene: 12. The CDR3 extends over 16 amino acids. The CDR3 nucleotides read TGCGCCAGCAGCGGCCGCCCCGGGACTAGCCTCGATACGCAGTATTTT. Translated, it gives CASSGRPGTSLDTQYF.

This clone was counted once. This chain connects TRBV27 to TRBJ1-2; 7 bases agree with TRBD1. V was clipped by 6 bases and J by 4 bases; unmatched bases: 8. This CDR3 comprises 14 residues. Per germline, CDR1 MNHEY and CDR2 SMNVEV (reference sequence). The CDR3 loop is CASSWTGGIYGYTF. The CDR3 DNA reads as TGTGCCAGCAGCTGGACAGGTGGGATCTATGGCTACACCTTC.

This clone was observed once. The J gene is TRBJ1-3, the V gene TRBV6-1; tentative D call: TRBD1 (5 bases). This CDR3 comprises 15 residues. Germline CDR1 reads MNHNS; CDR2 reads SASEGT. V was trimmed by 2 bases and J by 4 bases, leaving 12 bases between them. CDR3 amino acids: CASSELRGPGNTIYF. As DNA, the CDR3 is TGTGCCAGCAGTGAATTAAGGGGCCCCGGAAACACCATATATTTT.

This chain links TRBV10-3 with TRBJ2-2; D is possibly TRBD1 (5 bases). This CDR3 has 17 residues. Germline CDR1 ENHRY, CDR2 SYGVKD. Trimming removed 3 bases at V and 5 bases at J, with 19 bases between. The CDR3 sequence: CAISDPQGRMGTGELFF. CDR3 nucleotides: TGTGCCATCAGTGATCCGCAGGGCAGAATGGGAACCGGGGAGCTGTTTTTT.

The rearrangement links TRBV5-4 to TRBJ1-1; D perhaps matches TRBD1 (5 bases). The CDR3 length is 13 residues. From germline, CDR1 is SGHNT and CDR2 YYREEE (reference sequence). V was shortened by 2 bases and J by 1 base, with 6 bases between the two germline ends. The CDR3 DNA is TGTGCCAGCAGCTTAGGGGAGAACACTGAAGCTTTCTTT. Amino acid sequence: CASSLGENTEAFF.

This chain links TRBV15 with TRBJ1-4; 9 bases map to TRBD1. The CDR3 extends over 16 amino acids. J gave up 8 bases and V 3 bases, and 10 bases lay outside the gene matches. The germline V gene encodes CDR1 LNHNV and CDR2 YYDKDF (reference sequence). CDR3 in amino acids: CATSSELDRGWEKLFF. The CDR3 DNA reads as TGTGCCACCAGCAGTGAGCTCGACAGGGGGTGGGAAAAACTGTTTTTT. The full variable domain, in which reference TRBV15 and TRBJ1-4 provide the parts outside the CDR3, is DAMVIQNPRYQVTQFGKPVTLSCSQTLNHNVMYWYQQKSSQAPKLLFHYYDKDFNNEADTPDNFQSRRPNTSFCFLDIRSPGLGDTAMYLCATSSELDRGWEKLFFGSGTQLSVL.

The chain's CDR3 is CASSRWDTAYEQYF. The DNA of the CDR3 is TGCGCCAGCAGCCGTTGGGACACAGCCTACGAGCAGTACTTC. V gene TRBV4-1 combines with J gene TRBJ2-7, with D perhaps TRBD1 (6 bases). This CDR3 comprises 14 residues. Germline-derived CDR1 and CDR2 are MGHRA and YSYEKL. Trimming pared 4 bases from V and 2 bases from J, leaving 12 bases between.

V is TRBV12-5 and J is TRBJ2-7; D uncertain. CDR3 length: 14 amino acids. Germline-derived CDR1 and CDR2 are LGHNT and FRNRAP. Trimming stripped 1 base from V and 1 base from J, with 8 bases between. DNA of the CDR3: TGTGCTAGTGGTTTGGGTAGAGGATCCTACGAGCAGTACTTC. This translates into CASGLGRGSYEQYF.

CDR3 sequence (DNA): TGTGCCAGCAGCCTAAGCTACGAGCAGTACTTC. Translated, it gives CASSLSYEQYF. The chain carries TRBV7-9 and TRBJ2-7, with D unclear. V shed 5 bases and J shed 3 bases, with 5 bases lying between them. The CDR3 sequence is 11 residues long. The germline gives CDR1 SEHNR, CDR2 FQNEAQ (reference sequence).

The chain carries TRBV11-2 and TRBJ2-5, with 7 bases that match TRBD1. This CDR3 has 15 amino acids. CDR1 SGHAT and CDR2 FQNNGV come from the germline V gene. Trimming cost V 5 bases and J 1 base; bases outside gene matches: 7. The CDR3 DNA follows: TGTGCCAGCAGCGACCGACAGGGCCTCCAAGAGACCCAGTACTTC. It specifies CASSDRQGLQETQYF.

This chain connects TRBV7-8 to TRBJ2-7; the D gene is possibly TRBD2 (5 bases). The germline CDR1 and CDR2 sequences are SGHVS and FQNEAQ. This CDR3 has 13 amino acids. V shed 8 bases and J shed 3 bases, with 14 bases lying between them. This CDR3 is CASGSATYYEQYF. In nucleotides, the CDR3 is TGTGCCAGCGGGAGCGCCACTTACTACGAGCAGTACTTC.

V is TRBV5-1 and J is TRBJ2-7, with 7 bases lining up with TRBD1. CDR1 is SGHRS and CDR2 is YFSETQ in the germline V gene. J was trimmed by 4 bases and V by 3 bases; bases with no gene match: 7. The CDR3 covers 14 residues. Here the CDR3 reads CASSSGGLRYEQYF. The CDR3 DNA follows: TGCGCCAGCAGCTCAGGGGGTCTCCGGTACGAGCAGTACTTC. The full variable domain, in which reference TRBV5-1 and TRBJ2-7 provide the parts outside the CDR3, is KAGVTQTPRYLIKTRGQQVTLSCSPISGHRSVSWYQQTPGQGLQFLFEYFSETQRNKGNFPGRFSGRQFSNSRSEMNVSTLELGDSALYLCASSSGGLRYEQYFGPGTRLTVT.

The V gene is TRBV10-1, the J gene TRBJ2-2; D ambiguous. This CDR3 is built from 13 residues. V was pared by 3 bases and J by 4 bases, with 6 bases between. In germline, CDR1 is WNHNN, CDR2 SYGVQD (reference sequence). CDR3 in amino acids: CASSEWLTGELFF. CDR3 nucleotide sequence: TGCGCCAGCAGTGAATGGCTCACCGGGGAGCTGTTTTTT.

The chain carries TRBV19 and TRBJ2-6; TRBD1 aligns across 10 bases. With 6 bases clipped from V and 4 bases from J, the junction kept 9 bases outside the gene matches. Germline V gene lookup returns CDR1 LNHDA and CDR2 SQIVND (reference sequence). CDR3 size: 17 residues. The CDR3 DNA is TGTGCCAGTAGCCCACCGGGACAGGGGACGGGGGCCAACGTCCTGACTTTC. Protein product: CASSPPGQGTGANVLTF.

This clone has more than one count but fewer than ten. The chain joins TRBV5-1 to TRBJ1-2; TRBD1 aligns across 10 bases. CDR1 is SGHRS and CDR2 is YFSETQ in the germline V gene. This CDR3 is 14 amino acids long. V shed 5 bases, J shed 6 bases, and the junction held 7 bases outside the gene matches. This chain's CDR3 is CASRLSTGGDGYTF. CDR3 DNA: TGCGCCAGCAGGCTATCGACAGGGGGCGATGGCTACACCTTC.

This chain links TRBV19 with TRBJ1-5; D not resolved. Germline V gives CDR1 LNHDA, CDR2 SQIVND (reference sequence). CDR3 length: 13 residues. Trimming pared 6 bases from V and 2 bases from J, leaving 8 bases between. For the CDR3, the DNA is TGTGCCAGTAGCCCGGTCGGCAATCAGCCCCAGCATTTT. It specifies CASSPVGNQPQHF.

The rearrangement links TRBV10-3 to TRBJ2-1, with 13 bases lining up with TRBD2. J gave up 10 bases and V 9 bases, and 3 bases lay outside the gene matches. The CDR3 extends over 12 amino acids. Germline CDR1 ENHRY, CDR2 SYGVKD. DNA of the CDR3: TGTGCCATACTAGCGGGGGGGGGAGAGCAGTTCTTC. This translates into CAILAGGGEQFF.